What follows are 28 T cell receptor beta chains derived from one specimen sequenced in a study of T cells in Graves' hyperthyroidism and ophthalmopathy. RNA transcripts served as the template for amplifying TCR beta CDR3 regions. The HTBI primer set was used in a first-round RT-PCR of the TCR CDR3. MiXCR was run by TCRdb on the multiplex PCR reads, yielding one entry per CDR3 protein. This sample has around 300,000 distinct CDR3 sequences, with roughly 13% found just once. Sequencing was performed on blood. These receptors all stem from a woman aged 25-40 years with Graves' hyperthyroidism.

This clonotype has only a few counts. This rearrangement joins TRBV20-1 to TRBJ2-5, with TRBD1 matching over 10 bases. Germline CDR1 and CDR2: DFQATT and SNEGSKA (reference sequence). The CDR3 is 17 amino acids. The V and J ends lost 5 bases and 2 bases, in that order; junction bases with no gene match: 14. CDR3 DNA: TGCAGTGCTGTACCCGGGACAGGGGCTATGGGGCAAGAGACCCAGTACTTC. Protein product: CSAVPGTGAMGQETQYF.

This clonotype was seen a handful of times. The chain carries TRBV24-1 and TRBJ2-7; a weak D match, TRBD2 (6 bases). The CDR3 contains 17 residues. Germline-derived CDR1 and CDR2 are KGHDR and SFDVKD. Trimming removed 8 bases from V and 2 bases from J, with 24 bases in between. CDR3 coding DNA: TGTGCCACCATCGGGGAGTATCGGGGGTGCCCCACCTACGAGCAGTACTTC. This encodes CATIGEYRGCPTYEQYF.

The V gene is TRBV25-1, the J gene TRBJ2-1, with D possibly TRBD1 on 6 matching bases. The length of the CDR3 is 17 residues. The V end was cut by 2 bases, the J end by 6 bases, with 20 bases between. The germline gives CDR1 MGHDK, CDR2 SYGVNS. The CDR3 DNA reads as TGTGCCAGCAGTGAAGACAGGCTTTCATCATTGGGCAATGAGCAGTTCTTC. It is translated as CASSEDRLSSLGNEQFF.

The table lists this clonotype with many counts. The rearrangement links TRBV10-3 to TRBJ2-3; 7 nucleotides line up with TRBD1. This CDR3 has 15 residues. Germline trimming cut 2 bases from V and 4 bases from J; bases unmatched to any gene: 6. Germline CDR1 ENHRY, CDR2 SYGVKD. The CDR3 DNA sequence: TGTGCCATCAGTGAGGGAGACAGGGACGCAGATACGCAGTATTTT. This sequence encodes CAISEGDRDADTQYF.

There are many counts of this clonotype. The chain combines TRBV28 with TRBJ1-4; 7 bases map to TRBD1. The length of the CDR3 is 13 residues. The J segment lost 7 bases and the V segment lost 6 bases, leaving 5 bases of the junction unmatched. Germline values: CDR1 MDHEN, CDR2 SYDVKM. The chain's CDR3 is CASSTNRGEKLFF. CDR3 sequence (DNA): TGTGCCAGCAGCACGAACAGGGGTGAAAAACTGTTTTTT.

The chain recombines TRBV6-2 or TRBV6-3 with TRBJ2-2, with 9 bases that match TRBD1. J lost 3 bases, V lost 10 bases, and 6 bases had no gene match. There are 14 residues in the CDR3. CDR1 and CDR2 from the germline V gene are MNHEY and SVGEGT. The DNA of the CDR3 is TGTGCCACTCGGGACAGGGCTGACACCGGGGAGCTGTTTTTT. Its translation: CATRDRADTGELFF.

CDR3 DNA: TGTGCCAGCACCACGACAGCGGGGCAGCCCCAGCATTTT. It specifies CASTTTAGQPQHF. The gene calls are TRBV27 and TRBJ1-5; tentative D call: TRBD1 (5 bases). V lost 7 bases and J 7 bases, leaving 14 bases between the germline ends. The CDR3 has 13 amino acids. The germline gives CDR1 MNHEY, CDR2 SMNVEV (reference sequence).

This clonotype was found a few times. The gene calls are TRBV19 and TRBJ1-1, with 8 bases identical to TRBD1. With 6 bases clipped from V and 4 bases from J, the junction kept 10 bases outside the gene matches. The CDR3 is 15 residues long. The V gene's germline CDR1 is LNHDA and CDR2 SQIVND (reference sequence). CDR3 residues: CASSSQGALGTEAFF. CDR3 bases: TGTGCCAGTAGCTCCCAGGGGGCGCTGGGCACTGAAGCTTTCTTT.

This clonotype was detected ten times or more. J is TRBJ2-7 and V is TRBV28; 13 nucleotides match TRBD2. Germline V lookup: CDR1 MDHEN, CDR2 SYDVKM. The CDR3 is made up of 18 amino acids. The V gene end was trimmed by 7 bases and the J gene end by 5 bases; junction bases not matched to a gene: 17. CDR3 in DNA: TGTGCCAGCAACCCTAGGACAGTGGGGACTAGCGGGAAAGACGAGCAGTACTTC. Amino acid sequence: CASNPRTVGTSGKDEQYF.

This clonotype has a count of ten or more. This chain joins TRBV30 and TRBJ1-1; D remains ambiguous. Germline V gene sequence: CDR1 GTSNPN, CDR2 SVGIG (reference sequence). This CDR3 region has 14 residues. The V gene lost 8 bases and the J gene lost 3 bases, with 19 bases spanning the gap. CDR3 region: CAQRTNVPDTEAFF. CDR3 DNA sequence: TGTGCCCAACGCACGAACGTACCCGACACTGAAGCTTTCTTT.

There are many counts of this clonotype. The rearrangement uses TRBV12-3 or TRBV12-4 and TRBJ1-5; weak D call: TRBD1 (5 bases). This CDR3 comprises 15 residues. Trimming shortened V by 5 bases and J by 7 bases, and 18 bases separated the two germline ends. CDR3: CASSMDRTGGQPQHF. Written as DNA, the CDR3 is TGTGCCAGCAGTATGGATCGAACCGGGGGGCAGCCCCAGCATTTT.

DNA for the CDR3: TGCAGTGCTAGCACAGAAACATTCGGCACTGAAGCTTTCTTT. Amino acids: CSASTETFGTEAFF. The chain employs TRBV20-1 and TRBJ1-1; D remains unclear. Germline V gives CDR1 DFQATT, CDR2 SNEGSKA (reference sequence). The CDR3 contains 14 residues. Deletions cut 3 bases from V and 4 bases from J, with 15 bases between.

This rearrangement joins TRBV30 to TRBJ1-5; 10 positions agree with TRBD1. The germline V gene encodes CDR1 GTSNPN and CDR2 SVGIG (reference sequence). This CDR3 has 14 amino acids. Trimming cost V 5 bases and J 4 bases; bases outside gene matches: 5. The CDR3 spells CAWDRDRGNQPQHF. In DNA, the CDR3 is TGTGCCTGGGACCGGGACAGGGGAAATCAGCCCCAGCATTTT. Filled out from reference TRBV30 and TRBJ1-5, the complete variable domain reads SQTIHQWPATLVQPVGSPLSLECTVEGTSNPNLYWYRQAAGRGLQLLFYSVGIGQISSEVPQNLSASRPQDRQFILSSKKLLLSDSGFYLCAWDRDRGNQPQHFGDGTRLSIL.

This clonotype was seen many times. The rearrangement joins TRBV11-2 to TRBJ2-7; 7 nucleotides align to TRBD2. Germline CDR1 SGHAT, CDR2 FQNNGV. The CDR3 sequence is 15 residues long. V lost 1 base to trimming and J lost 6 bases; unmatched junction nucleotides: 9. CDR3 DNA: TGTGCCAGCAGCTTAGTGGGGGGGTCTCCTCTCGAGCAGTACTTC. This gives the protein CASSLVGGSPLEQYF. The full variable domain, completed using reference TRBV11-2 and TRBJ2-7, is EAGVAQSPRYKIIEKRQSVAFWCNPISGHATLYWYQQILGQGPKLLIQFQNNGVVDDSQLPKDRFSAERLKGVDSTLKIQPAKLEDSAVYLCASSLVGGSPLEQYFGPGTRLTVT.

This chain uses TRBV7-2 with TRBJ2-3; 8 bases fit TRBD2. Germline loops: CDR1 SGHTA, CDR2 FQGNSA. V shed 4 bases and J 6 bases; nucleotides not matched to a gene: 9. CDR3 length: 15 amino acids. Written as DNA, the CDR3 is TGTGCCAGCAGCTCTAGTAGCGGGACTATGGATACGCAGTATTTT. Its protein product is CASSSSSGTMDTQYF.

The chain is built from TRBV29-1 and TRBJ2-2; TRBD2 is a possible D gene (6 bases). The CDR3 runs 15 residues. Trimming removed 0 bases at V and 1 base at J, with 9 bases between. Germline V gives CDR1 SQVTM, CDR2 ANQGSEA. The CDR3 bases are TGCAGCGTTGAAGAGGGAGGATTGAACACCGGGGAGCTGTTTTTT. This sequence encodes CSVEEGGLNTGELFF.

This clonotype was counted only a few times. The chain couples TRBV11-2 to TRBJ2-5, with 12 nucleotides matching TRBD2. The germline V gene has CDR1 SGHAT and CDR2 FQNNGV. This CDR3 region has 18 residues. Unmatched junction bases numbered 8, after V lost 3 bases and J lost 0 bases. This CDR3 is CASSFRASGRVNQETQYF. In nucleotides, the CDR3 is TGTGCCAGCAGCTTTAGGGCTAGCGGGAGGGTAAACCAAGAGACCCAGTACTTC.

The table lists this clonotype with a few counts. V gene TRBV6-2 or TRBV6-3 combines with J gene TRBJ1-5, with TRBD1 matching over 7 bases. CDR3 length equals 17 residues. V trimming: 5 bases; J trimming: 2 bases; junction bases outside the gene matches: 12. CDR1 is MNHEY and CDR2 is SVGEGT in the germline V gene. This CDR3 is CASSGVTGVSGNQPQHF. CDR3 coding DNA: TGTGCCAGCAGTGGCGTAACAGGGGTAAGCGGCAATCAGCCCCAGCATTTT.

This clonotype appeared a few times. The chain has TRBV18 and TRBJ1-5, with 7 bases fitting TRBD1. This CDR3 is 17 amino acids long. J lost 2 bases, V lost 3 bases, and 10 bases had no gene match. Looked up from germline, CDR1 is KGHSH and CDR2 is LQKENI. The CDR3: CASSPYRTGAGNQPQHF. The CDR3 coding sequence is TGTGCCAGCTCACCTTACCGAACAGGGGCGGGCAATCAGCCCCAGCATTTT.

This clonotype was recorded a few times. This chain uses TRBV19 with TRBJ2-1, with TRBD2 matching 7 bases. The CDR3 totals 13 residues. V dropped 6 bases and J dropped 5; count of bases not matched to a gene: 4. Germline V gene data show CDR1 as LNHDA and CDR2 as SQIVND (reference sequence). This CDR3 is CASRDGTNNEQFF. The CDR3 region has the DNA TGTGCCAGTAGGGACGGGACTAACAATGAGCAGTTCTTC. Looking up the rest from reference TRBV19 and TRBJ2-1 gives the full variable domain: DGGITQSPKYLFRKEGQNVTLSCEQNLNHDAMYWYRQDPGQGLRLIYYSQIVNDFQKGDIAEGYSVSREKKESFPLTVTSAQKNPTAFYLCASRDGTNNEQFFGPGTRLTVL.

The V and J genes are TRBV5-1 and TRBJ2-1; 10 bases match TRBD2. The CDR3 runs 16 residues. Per germline, CDR1 SGHRS and CDR2 YFSETQ. Unmatched junction bases numbered 8, after V lost 0 bases and J lost 8 bases. The CDR3 DNA follows: TGCGCCAGCAGCTTGGCCCTAGCGGGAGATGCGGATGAGCAGTTCTTC. Protein: CASSLALAGDADEQFF.

This clonotype was seen at least ten times. J is TRBJ2-1 and V is TRBV2; D unresolved. V gave up 11 bases and J gave up 7 bases, with 12 bases separating them. This CDR3 is built from 11 residues. Germline V CDR1 and CDR2: SNHLY, FYNNEI. The CDR3 DNA reads as TGTGCCGTCCCACAGCCAAATGAGCAGTTCTTC. It specifies CAVPQPNEQFF.

As to this clonotype: A read error may account for a junction end that differs from germline. The chain has TRBV5-4 and TRBJ2-1, with 12 bases that match TRBD2. CDR1 SGHNT and CDR2 YYREEE come from the germline V gene (reference sequence). The CDR3 runs to 18 residues. CDR3 loop: CASSPGGGLAGIYHEQFF. The CDR3 region has the DNA TGTGCCAGCAGCCCCGGGGGGGGACTAGCGGGTATCTACCATGAGCAGTTCTTC.

The V call is TRBV7-2, the J call TRBJ2-3, with D unresolved. This CDR3 is built from 16 residues. Germline loops: CDR1 SGHTA, CDR2 FQGNSA. V lost 1 base to trimming and J lost 4 bases, with 15 bases between them. CDR3 in amino acids: CASSLGTNALSDTQYF. Written as DNA, the CDR3 is TGTGCCAGCAGCTTAGGGACCAACGCACTCTCAGATACGCAGTATTTT.

Regarding this clonotype: Germline and junction disagree at one end, which may indicate a read error. The genes are TRBV6-1 and TRBJ2-7; perhaps D is TRBD1 or TRBD2 (5 bases each). Germline CDR1 and CDR2: MNHNS and SASEGT. The CDR3 spans 15 residues. The CDR3 sequence is CTSRDGTFEPYEQYF. The CDR3 region has the DNA TGTACCAGCAGGGATGGGACCTTCGAACCCTACGAGCAGTACTTC.

This clonotype was counted ten times or more. The chain employs TRBV12-3 or TRBV12-4 and TRBJ1-5; D perhaps matches TRBD1 (6 bases). CDR3 length: 15 amino acids. V lost 6 bases and J 2 bases, leaving 14 bases between the germline ends. CDR3 bases: TGTGCCAGCAGACCTAAAACAGGGCGCAATCAGCCCCAGCATTTT. This gives the protein CASRPKTGRNQPQHF.

This sequence joins TRBV7-2 and TRBJ2-1; 8 positions agree with TRBD2. V was pared by 1 base and J by 2 bases, with 4 bases of the junction left unmatched. The CDR3 runs 16 residues. CDR1 is SGHTA, CDR2 FQGNSA, per germline. The CDR3 DNA is TGTGCCAGCAGCTTAGGGTTGCGGGAGGCCTACAATGAGCAGTTCTTC. This gives the protein CASSLGLREAYNEQFF.

This clonotype came up many times. The rearrangement joins TRBV9 to TRBJ2-5, with D perhaps matching TRBD1 (6 bases). The CDR3 is 15 amino acids. The germline V and J ends were trimmed by 0 bases and 5 bases, with 14 bases remaining between them. The V gene's germline CDR1 is SGDLS and CDR2 YYNGEE. The CDR3, as DNA: TGTGCCAGCAGCGTAGTTCCAGGGGCCGGGGAGACCCAGTACTTC. It specifies CASSVVPGAGETQYF.